This TCR beta chain was identified in a study of shared T cell receptors in the human thymus. V was shortened by 10 bases and J by 0 bases, with 19 bases between the two germline ends. Germline CDR1 reads LNHDA; CDR2 reads SQIVND (reference sequence). The CDR3 sequence is 16 residues long. Sequencing used immunoSEQ multiplex PCR; TCRdb keeps in-frame clones, though not all of them. This sample has about 380,000 clones; around 93% occur once, and the top ten carry 0.015% to 0.025%. This chain connects TRBV19 to TRBJ1-3; weak D call: TRBD1 (6 bases). Input material: thymocytes. This clonotype originated in a human donor. DNA for the CDR3: TGTGCCACAGGGGAAGTAGCACTGACCTCTGGAAACACCATATATTTT. It encodes CATGEVALTSGNTIYF.